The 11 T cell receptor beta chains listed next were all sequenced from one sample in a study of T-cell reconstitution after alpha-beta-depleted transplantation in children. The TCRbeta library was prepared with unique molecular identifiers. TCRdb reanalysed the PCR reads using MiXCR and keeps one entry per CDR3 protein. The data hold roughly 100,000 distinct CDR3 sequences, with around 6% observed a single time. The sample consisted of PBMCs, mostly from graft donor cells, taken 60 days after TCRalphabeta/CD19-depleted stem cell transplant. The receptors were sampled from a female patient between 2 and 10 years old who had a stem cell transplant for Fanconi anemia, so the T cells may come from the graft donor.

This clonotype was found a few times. CDR3 amino acids: CASSFVWGDTGELFF. DNA of the CDR3: TGTGCCAGCAGCTTCGTTTGGGGAGACACCGGGGAGCTGTTTTTT. V gene TRBV7-2 combines with J gene TRBJ2-2, with D possibly being TRBD2 (5 bases). Germline V gene lookup returns CDR1 SGHTA and CDR2 FQGNSA. The CDR3 is 15 amino acids. The V gene lost 3 bases and the J gene lost 3 bases, with 11 bases spanning the gap.

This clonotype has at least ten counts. CDR3 sequence (DNA): TGTGCCAGCAGTTCCGGGAATTCACCCCTCCACTTT. Translation: CASSSGNSPLHF. This chain joins TRBV28 and TRBJ1-6; D not certain. The V end lost 4 bases, the J end lost 7 bases, and 5 bases lay between the germline ends. Germline CDR1 and CDR2: MDHEN and SYDVKM. This CDR3 has 12 amino acids.

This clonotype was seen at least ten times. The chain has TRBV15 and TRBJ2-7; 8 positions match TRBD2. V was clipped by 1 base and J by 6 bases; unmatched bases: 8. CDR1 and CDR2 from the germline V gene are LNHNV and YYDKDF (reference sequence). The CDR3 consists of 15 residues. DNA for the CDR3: TGTGCCACCAGCAGAGCCAGGACCACTAGCGGCGAGCAGTACTTC. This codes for CATSRARTTSGEQYF.

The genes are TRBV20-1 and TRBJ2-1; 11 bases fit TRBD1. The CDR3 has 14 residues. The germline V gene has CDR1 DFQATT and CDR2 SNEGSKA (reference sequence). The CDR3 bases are TGCGGTGGGACAGGGGGAAATTGGATGAATGAGCAGTTCTTC. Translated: CGGTGGNWMNEQFF.

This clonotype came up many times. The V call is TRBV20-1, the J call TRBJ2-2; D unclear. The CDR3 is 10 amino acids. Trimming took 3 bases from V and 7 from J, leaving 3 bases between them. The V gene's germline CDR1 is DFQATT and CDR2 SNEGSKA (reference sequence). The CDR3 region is CSASRGELFF. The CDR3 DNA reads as TGCAGTGCTAGTCGCGGGGAGCTGTTTTTT.

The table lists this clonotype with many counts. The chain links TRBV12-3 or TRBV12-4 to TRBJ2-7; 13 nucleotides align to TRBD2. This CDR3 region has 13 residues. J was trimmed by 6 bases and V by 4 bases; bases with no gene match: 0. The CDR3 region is CASSWTSGSEQYF. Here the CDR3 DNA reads TGTGCCAGCAGTTGGACTAGCGGGAGCGAGCAGTACTTC.

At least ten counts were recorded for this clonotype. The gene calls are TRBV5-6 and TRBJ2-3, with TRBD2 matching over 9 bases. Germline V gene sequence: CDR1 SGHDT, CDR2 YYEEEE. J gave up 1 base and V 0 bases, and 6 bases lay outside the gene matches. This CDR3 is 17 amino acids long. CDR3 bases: TGTGCCAGCAGCTTGGCCCGGGCGGGAGGGCGCACAGATACGCAGTATTTT. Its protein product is CASSLARAGGRTDTQYF.

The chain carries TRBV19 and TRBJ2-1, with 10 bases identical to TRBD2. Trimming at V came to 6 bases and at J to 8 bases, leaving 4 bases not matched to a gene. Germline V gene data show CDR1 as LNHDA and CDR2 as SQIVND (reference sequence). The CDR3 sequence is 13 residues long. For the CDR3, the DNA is TGTGCCAGTAGGACTAGCGGGCATGATGAGCAGTTCTTC. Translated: CASRTSGHDEQFF.

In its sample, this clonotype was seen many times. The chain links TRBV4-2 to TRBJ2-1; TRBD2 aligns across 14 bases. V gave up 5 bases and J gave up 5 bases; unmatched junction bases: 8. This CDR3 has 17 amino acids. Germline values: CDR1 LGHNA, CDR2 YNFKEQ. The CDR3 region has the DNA TGTGCCAGCAGCGTTCAGCCGGGACTAGCGGGAGACAATGAGCAGTTCTTC. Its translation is CASSVQPGLAGDNEQFF.

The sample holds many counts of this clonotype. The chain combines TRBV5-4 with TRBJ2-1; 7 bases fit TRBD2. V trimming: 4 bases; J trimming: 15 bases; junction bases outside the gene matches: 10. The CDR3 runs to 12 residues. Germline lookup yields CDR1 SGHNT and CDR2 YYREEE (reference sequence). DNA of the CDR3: TGTGCCAGCAGCATTCCCGGGACTATGCCGTTCTTC. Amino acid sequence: CASSIPGTMPFF.

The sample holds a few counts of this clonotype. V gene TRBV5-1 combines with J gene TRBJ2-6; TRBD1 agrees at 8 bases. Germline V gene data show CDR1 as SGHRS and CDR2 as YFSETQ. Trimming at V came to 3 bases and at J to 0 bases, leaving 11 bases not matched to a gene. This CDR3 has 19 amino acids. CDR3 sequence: CASSSARQGAYSGANVLTF. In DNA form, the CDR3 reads TGCGCCAGCAGCTCAGCTCGGCAGGGGGCTTACTCTGGGGCCAACGTCCTGACTTTC.